Presented here are 22 T cell receptor beta chains from one specimen sequenced in a study of beta chain features in type 1 diabetes. The study, taken as a whole, reports: Patients with Type 1 diabetes showed moderately but significantly shorter TCRB CDR3s in all four CD4+ subsets.

These TCRs' antigens remain unknown. Investigators reverse transcribed all isolated RNA, so they sequenced expressed TCRB transcripts. The method was immunoSEQ multiplex PCR; TCRdb's version includes in-frame clones alone and lacks a portion of them. The repertoire holds over 150,000 clones, with 7.5% to 9.5% as singletons. Material for sequencing was central memory CD4+ T cells from blood. The receptors were sampled from a young woman with type 1 diabetes.

This clone was detected only a few times. The chain is built from TRBV5-1 and TRBJ2-3; D may be TRBD2 (7 bases). The CDR3 totals 14 residues. The germline V and J ends were trimmed by 3 bases and 4 bases, with 12 bases remaining between them. The germline V gene encodes CDR1 SGHRS and CDR2 YFSETQ. Written as DNA, the CDR3 is TGCGCCAGCAGCTCCTGGGGGGGCCCAGATACGCAGTATTTT. Protein: CASSSWGGPDTQYF.

In its sample, this clone was seen a few times. The chain recombines TRBV11-3 with TRBJ2-5; the D gene is possibly TRBD2 (6 bases). Trimming removed 5 bases from V and 7 bases from J, with 20 bases in between. The CDR3 is made up of 15 amino acids. Germline CDR1 and CDR2: SGHNT and YENEEA. The CDR3 coding sequence is TGTGCCAGCAGCGAACGGGACTCCCAGCTTCGGACCCAGTACTTC. It is translated as CASSERDSQLRTQYF.

The chain is built from TRBV5-1 and TRBJ2-2, with TRBD2 matching 11 bases. The germline V gene has CDR1 SGHRS and CDR2 YFSETQ. This CDR3 region has 16 residues. Germline trimming cut 4 bases from V and 1 base from J; bases unmatched to any gene: 3. The CDR3 sequence is CASSGGLAGNTGELFF. CDR3 in DNA: TGCGCCAGCAGCGGCGGACTAGCGGGGAACACCGGGGAGCTGTTTTTT. Full variable domain (rest looked up from reference TRBV5-1 and TRBJ2-2): KAGVTQTPRYLIKTRGQQVTLSCSPISGHRSVSWYQQTPGQGLQFLFEYFSETQRNKGNFPGRFSGRQFSNSRSEMNVSTLELGDSALYLCASSGGLAGNTGELFFGEGSRLTVL.

The J gene is TRBJ1-1, the V gene TRBV6-6; the D gene is possibly TRBD1 (6 bases). CDR3 length equals 13 residues. The V gene's germline CDR1 is MNHNY and CDR2 SVGAGI (reference sequence). The V gene lost 6 bases and the J gene lost 5 bases, with 13 bases spanning the gap. CDR3 coding DNA: TGTGCCAGCAGCACTCCAGGGGAGACTGAAGCTTTCTTT. Its protein product is CASSTPGETEAFF.

The chain carries TRBV29-1 and TRBJ2-5, with D maybe TRBD2 (5 bases). The J call is in doubt because the DNA end fits TRBJ2-7 better. Germline CDR1 reads SQVTM; CDR2 reads ANQGSEA. The length of the CDR3 is 14 residues. The CDR3 region is CSVARGLKVYEQYF. The CDR3 bases are TGCAGCGTTGCACGGGGTTTGAAGGTCTACGAGCAGTACTTC.

CDR3 protein: CASSPGLGDTQYF. For the CDR3, the DNA is TGTGCCAGCAGCCCAGGGTTGGGAGATACGCAGTATTTT. This chain uses TRBV5-4 with TRBJ2-3, with D possibly TRBD1 on 5 matching bases. The CDR3 consists of 13 residues. The V gene lost 4 bases and the J gene lost 5 bases, with 11 bases spanning the gap. Germline loops: CDR1 SGHNT, CDR2 YYREEE (reference sequence).

J is TRBJ1-1 and V is TRBV6-4; no definite D call. Trimming removed 3 bases from V and 0 bases from J, with 5 bases in between. CDR3 size: 13 residues. The germline gives CDR1 MRHNA, CDR2 SNTAGT. CDR3 sequence (DNA): TGTGCCAGCAGTGAATCCATGAACACTGAAGCTTTCTTT. This sequence encodes CASSESMNTEAFF.

The chain recombines TRBV28 with TRBJ2-7; D unclear. Trimming removed 6 bases from V and 3 bases from J, with 9 bases in between. The CDR3 consists of 12 residues. Germline V gene data show CDR1 as MDHEN and CDR2 as SYDVKM. The DNA for the CDR3 is TGTGCCAGCAGCAAGACTGACTACGAGCAGTACTTC. Translation gives CASSKTDYEQYF.

This sequence joins TRBV6-5 and TRBJ1-2; a weak D match, TRBD1 (6 bases). CDR3 length equals 13 residues. Germline CDR1 and CDR2: MNHEY and SVGAGI. V lost 5 bases and J lost 7, with 14 bases in between. CDR3 loop: CASSINRVGGYTF. CDR3 sequence (DNA): TGTGCCAGCAGTATTAACAGGGTTGGTGGCTACACCTTC.

This clone was observed a few times. The CDR3 coding sequence is TGTGCCATCAGTAACACAGGGGCCTCCTACGAGCAGTACTTC. Residues: CAISNTGASYEQYF. The genes are TRBV10-3 and TRBJ2-7; 7 nucleotides line up with TRBD1. The CDR3 contains 14 residues. The germline V gene encodes CDR1 ENHRY and CDR2 SYGVKD. The V segment lost 5 bases and the J segment 0 bases; nucleotides outside the gene matches: 4.

In its sample, this clone was seen a few times. The chain has TRBV5-1 and TRBJ2-1, with a tentative D call TRBD1 (6 bases). V was clipped by 0 bases and J by 3 bases, with 7 bases between them. This CDR3 has 14 residues. Germline CDR1 SGHRS, CDR2 YFSETQ. CDR3: CASSLGDNYNEQFF. The CDR3 bases are TGCGCCAGCAGCTTGGGGGACAACTACAATGAGCAGTTCTTC.

This clone was seen a handful of times. The chain couples TRBV2 to TRBJ1-5; perhaps TRBD1 as D (5 bases). The germline V gene has CDR1 SNHLY and CDR2 FYNNEI. This CDR3 spans 14 amino acids. The ends were cut back, 7 bases at V and 3 bases at J, with 13 bases in the middle. CDR3 DNA: TGTGCCAGCAAGCGGGGGGGTGACAATCAGCCCCAGCATTTT. Encoded protein: CASKRGGDNQPQHF.

This clone was observed at least ten times. The CDR3 is CASSLQGGTQEKLFF. DNA for the CDR3: TGTGCCAGCAGCCTCCAGGGGGGAACGCAGGAAAAACTGTTTTTT. The rearrangement links TRBV4-2 to TRBJ1-4; 7 nucleotides align to TRBD1. Losses at the gene ends were 4 bases for V and 8 bases for J; bases not matched to a gene: 10. CDR1 and CDR2 from the germline V gene are LGHNA and YNFKEQ. The CDR3 loop spans 15 amino acids.

The chain couples TRBV18 to TRBJ1-5, with 8 nucleotides matching TRBD1. In germline, CDR1 is KGHSH, CDR2 LQKENI. CDR3 size: 13 residues. Trimming took 3 bases from V and 5 from J; bases not matched to a gene: 0. The CDR3 here is CASSPDRDQPQHF. The CDR3 DNA is TGTGCCAGCTCACCGGACAGGGATCAGCCCCAGCATTTT. Combining the CDR3 with reference TRBV18 and TRBJ1-5 gives the whole variable domain NAGVMQNPRHLVRRRGQEARLRCSPMKGHSHVYWYRQLPEEGLKFMVYLQKENIIDESGMPKERFSAEFPKEGPSILRIQQVVRGDSAAYFCASSPDRDQPQHFGDGTRLSIL.

This clone was detected only a few times. The chain joins TRBV5-6 to TRBJ2-7; D perhaps matches TRBD2 (6 bases). The V end lost 4 bases, the J end lost 13 bases, and 21 bases lay between the germline ends. Germline values: CDR1 SGHDT, CDR2 YYEEEE. The CDR3 runs 13 residues. CDR3 in amino acids: CASSPEEGVPFYF. CDR3 coding DNA: TGTGCCAGCAGCCCCGAGGAGGGAGTCCCCTTTTACTTC.

This rearrangement joins TRBV28 to TRBJ2-7; 7 nucleotides line up with TRBD2. This CDR3 has 14 residues. V lost 6 bases and J lost 0; bases outside the gene matches: 5. Germline V gene sequence: CDR1 MDHEN, CDR2 SYDVKM. Written as DNA, the CDR3 is TGTGCCAGCAGACTTAGCGGGTCCTCCTACGAGCAGTACTTC. Its translation is CASRLSGSSYEQYF. Looking up the rest from reference TRBV28 and TRBJ2-7 gives the full variable domain: DVKVTQSSRYLVKRTGEKVFLECVQDMDHENMFWYRQDPGLGLRLIYFSYDVKMKEKGDIPEGYSVSREKKERFSLILESASTNQTSMYLCASRLSGSSYEQYFGPGTRLTVT.

The chain recombines TRBV4-3 with TRBJ1-2; D not certain. Germline CDR1 reads LGHNA; CDR2 reads YSLEER. V lost 0 bases to trimming and J lost 0 bases, with 5 bases between them. There are 14 residues in the CDR3. The CDR3 DNA follows: TGCGCCAGCAGCCAAGAAACAGCTAACTATGGCTACACCTTC. It is translated as CASSQETANYGYTF.

In its sample, this clone was seen a few times. The V and J genes are TRBV30 and TRBJ1-1, with 10 positions matching TRBD1. The CDR3 extends over 16 amino acids. With V trimmed by 1 base and J by 3 bases, 8 bases remained unmatched. Germline values: CDR1 GTSNPN, CDR2 SVGIG (reference sequence). The CDR3 nucleotides read TGTGCCTGGAGTGGACAGGGGGCGGCCTGGGACACTGAAGCTTTCTTT. Protein product: CAWSGQGAAWDTEAFF.

The rearrangement uses TRBV5-1 and TRBJ2-5; D may be TRBD1 (5 bases). From germline, CDR1 is SGHRS and CDR2 YFSETQ. Trimming shortened V by 4 bases and J by 5 bases, and 18 bases separated the two germline ends. CDR3 length: 15 amino acids. The CDR3 region is CASSPGRGATETQYF. The DNA for the CDR3 is TGCGCCAGCAGCCCTGGGCGTGGGGCGACGGAGACCCAGTACTTC.

In its sample, this clone was seen a few times. V is TRBV7-2 and J is TRBJ2-3; D remains ambiguous. Trimming removed 2 bases from V and 1 base from J, with 7 bases in between. Germline values: CDR1 SGHTA, CDR2 FQGNSA. The length of the CDR3 is 14 residues. CDR3 nucleotides: TGTGCCAGCAGCTTACGTCGGGGCACAGATACGCAGTATTTT. Encoded protein: CASSLRRGTDTQYF.

This clone showed up just a few times. The V gene is TRBV28, the J gene TRBJ2-1, with a possible D match to TRBD2 (5 bases). The germline V gene has CDR1 MDHEN and CDR2 SYDVKM. The CDR3 runs 13 residues. V lost 7 bases and J lost 4, with 11 bases in between. CDR3 coding DNA: TGTGCCAGCACGGCCCCGGGGTACAATGAGCAGTTCTTC. It is translated as CASTAPGYNEQFF.

In this sample, this clone turned up a few times. The V and J genes are TRBV11-2 and TRBJ2-7, with D perhaps matching TRBD2 (5 bases). The length of the CDR3 is 14 residues. Trimming stripped 5 bases from V and 0 bases from J, with 11 bases between. Germline assignment: CDR1 SGHAT and CDR2 FQNNGV. The CDR3 sequence: CASSRRTDSYEQYF. CDR3 coding DNA: TGTGCCAGCAGCCGGAGGACGGACTCCTACGAGCAGTACTTC. Looking up the rest from reference TRBV11-2 and TRBJ2-7 gives the full variable domain: EAGVAQSPRYKIIEKRQSVAFWCNPISGHATLYWYQQILGQGPKLLIQFQNNGVVDDSQLPKDRFSAERLKGVDSTLKIQPAKLEDSAVYLCASSRRTDSYEQYFGPGTRLTVT.